This paragraph covers one TCR beta chain sequence. This clone has more than one count but fewer than ten. Its antigen is currently not known. No per-base quality is available; no much larger clone lies one base away. The CDR3, cysteine through phenylalanine, is 14 amino acids long. The kept DNA is CDR3 alone, 42 bases in frame from the first base. At the junction V is shortened by 8 bases and J by 3 bases; bases outside the gene matches: 9. Sequences MNHGY (CDR1) and SAAAGT (CDR2) are obtained from the germline V gene. None of the patients whose archived tumor blocks were used had received neoadjuvant therapy prior to resection. In the preserved-tissue arm, the study used roughly 33 surgical resection samples taken from approximately 25 pancreatic ductal adenocarcinoma patients who had not previously been treated. DNA for the resection arm was extracted from ten 5-micron curls of FFPE tumor lying next to the multiplex immunohistochemistry slide.

The immunoSEQ Assay at Adaptive Biotechnologies was used to immunosequence TCRbeta CDR3 regions from the extracted DNA. The source study handled its data this way. To measure the absolute abundance of each unique TCRbeta CDR3, the sequences were collapsed and filtered. Clonality, calculated using only productive in-frame rearrangements, was defined as 1 minus Pielou's evenness. Regional overlap was evaluated by tracking the top 100 nucleotide rearrangements across paired samples, and paired versus unrelated samples were compared using the Morisita index. Convergence of nucleotide rearrangements onto identical amino acid sequences was assessed with the immunoSEQ Rearrangement Details tool. The table comes from immuneACCESS by way of TCRdb, which keeps in-frame sequences with V and J called. Part of the clones is missing from these tables; in studies checked, under half for an unresolved V gene and the rest for unknown reasons. V, J and clone size derive from that table, while D and trimming were established from the DNA sequence. The sample records 3,600 or so clones, approximately 42% of which are singletons. The ten most abundant clones make up around 16% of the sample.

These data are taken from a study of CXCR4 blockade with PD-1 therapy in pancreatic cancer (dated 2019 in TCRdb). Study-wide context: The study analyzed resected pancreatic ductal adenocarcinoma using multiplex immunohistochemistry and TCRbeta immunosequencing, along with ex vivo slice culture to test PD-1 and CXCR4 blockade. To look at intratumoral heterogeneity, the researchers TCR-sequenced two geographically distinct regions from each of 6 tumors. The study at large found these results: Because only TCRbeta chains were sequenced, true antigen-specificity overlap among convergent dominant clones remained unconfirmed while awaiting paired alpha-beta single-cell sequencing. Tumors showed clonal expansion, with mean productive clonality 0.14 versus 0.05 in healthy blood, but clonality did not correlate with survival. Amino acid clone frequency correlated strongly with the number of distinct nucleotide rearrangements encoding it, suggesting convergent selection by common tumor antigens.

The specimen was tumor tissue. This receptor was obtained from a human donor with pancreatic ductal adenocarcinoma. The sequence is built from TRBV6-8 and TRBJ1-2, with 7 bases in between that match TRBD1. The DNA sequence is as follows: TGTGCCAGCCGATTGAGACAGGGATACTATGGCTACACCTTC. It translates as CASRLRQGYYGYTF.